This TCR beta chain was obtained from a study of spatial heterogeneity in lung cancer. Germline V gene sequence: CDR1 SGHTA, CDR2 FQGNSA. The CDR3 has 14 residues. V lost 3 bases to trimming and J lost 2 bases, with 10 bases between them. Sample time point: sample taken at primary tumor resection. This clonotype appeared many times. TCRdb reprocessed the 5' RACE reads via MiXCR and lists one record per CDR3 protein. This sample carries some 83,000 distinct CDR3 sequences, roughly 8% of them seen once, and the ten largest clones take about 7%. This clonotype was sampled from a male donor with early-stage non-small cell lung cancer. Sequencing used PBMCs, obtained at surgery. The rearrangement joins TRBV7-2 to TRBJ1-1; D ambiguous. The CDR3 DNA reads TGTGCCAGCAGCTTGTGGTCTGGCAACACTGAAGCTTTCTTT. It translates to CASSLWSGNTEAFF.